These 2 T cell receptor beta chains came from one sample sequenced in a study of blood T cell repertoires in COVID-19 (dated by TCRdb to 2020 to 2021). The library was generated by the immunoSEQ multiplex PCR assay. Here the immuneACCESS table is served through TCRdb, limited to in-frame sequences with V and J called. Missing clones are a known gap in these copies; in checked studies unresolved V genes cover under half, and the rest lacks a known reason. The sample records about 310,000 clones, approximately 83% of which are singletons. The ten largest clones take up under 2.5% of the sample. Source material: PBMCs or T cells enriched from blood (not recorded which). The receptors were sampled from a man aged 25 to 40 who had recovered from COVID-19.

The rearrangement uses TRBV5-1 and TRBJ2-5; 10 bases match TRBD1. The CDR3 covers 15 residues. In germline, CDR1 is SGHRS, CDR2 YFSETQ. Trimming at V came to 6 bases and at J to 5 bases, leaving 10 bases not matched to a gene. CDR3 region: CASIEGQGRWETQYF. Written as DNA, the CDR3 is TGCGCCAGCATCGAGGGACAGGGGCGCTGGGAGACCCAGTACTTC.

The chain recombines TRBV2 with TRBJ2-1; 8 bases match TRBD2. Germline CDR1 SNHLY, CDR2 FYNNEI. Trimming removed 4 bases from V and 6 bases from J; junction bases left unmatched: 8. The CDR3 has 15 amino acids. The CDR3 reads CASSAMAGGVNEQFF. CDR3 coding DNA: TGTGCCAGCAGTGCGATGGCGGGGGGCGTCAATGAGCAGTTCTTC.